This section outlines one TCR beta chain sequence together with its context. Its antigen remains unidentified. A multiplex PCR was run with 60 Vbeta primers and 13 Jbeta primers. Here immunoSEQ multiplex PCR was the method, and the copy in TCRdb shows in-frame clones only, minus some. The sample has some 200,000 clones, approximately 78% seen once. The sample belongs to a study of cytomegalovirus exposure and HLA in healthy donors. CDR3 length: 14 amino acids. The study, taken as a whole, reports: In a later analysis, at a false discovery rate of 0.05, about 17,000 TCR beta sequences matched HLA alleles. Presence/absence analyses assumed roughly uniform sequencing depth across donors, which may not hold. Some V segments could not be told apart, so they were left out, TRBV6-2 and TRBV6-3 among them. In vitro work confirmed that a few CMV-associated chains recognize CMV antigens.

The chain has TRBV21-1 and TRBJ2-7; the tabulated D call, TRBD1, remains unverified against the DNA. TRBV21-1 represents a pseudogene. The sequencing input was PBMCs. The receptor was isolated from a woman in her late teens or twenties in good health and CMV-seronegative. CDR3 bases: TGTGCCAGCAGCTTTGGGGACAGGGCGGACGAGCAGTACTTC. Residues: CASSFGDRADEQYF.